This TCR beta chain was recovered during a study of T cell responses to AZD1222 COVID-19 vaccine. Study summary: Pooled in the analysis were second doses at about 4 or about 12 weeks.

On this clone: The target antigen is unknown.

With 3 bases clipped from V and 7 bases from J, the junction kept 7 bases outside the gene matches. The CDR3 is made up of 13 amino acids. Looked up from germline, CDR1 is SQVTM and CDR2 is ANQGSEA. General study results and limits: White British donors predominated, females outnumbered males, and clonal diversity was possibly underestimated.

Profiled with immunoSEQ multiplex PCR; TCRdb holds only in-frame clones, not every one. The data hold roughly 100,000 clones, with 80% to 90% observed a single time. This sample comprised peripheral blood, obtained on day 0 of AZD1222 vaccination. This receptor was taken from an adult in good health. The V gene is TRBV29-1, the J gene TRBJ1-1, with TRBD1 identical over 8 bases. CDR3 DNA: TGCAGCGTTGATGCGGACAGGGTCAGTGAAGCTTTCTTT. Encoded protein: CSVDADRVSEAFF.